Listed below are T cell receptor beta chains from one sample, sequenced in a study of cytomegalovirus exposure and HLA in healthy donors. This table comes from immunoSEQ multiplex PCR, and its TCRdb copy is limited to in-frame clones, with some not included. The data show roughly 100,000 clones, with about 75% seen just once and approximately 2.8% held by the top ten. Sequences were obtained from PBMCs. The receptor set was obtained from a male donor in good health and CMV-seropositive. The CDR3 runs from the conserved cysteine through the conserved F or W. A D gene is named only where the DNA matches it firmly. Clone size appears in some rows only: once, few, many, or a class for an expanded clone.

CDR3 protein: CASSEGQRGYTF
CDR3 DNA: TGTGCCAGCTCTGAGGGACAGCGGGGCTACACCTTC
J gene: TRBJ1-2
V gene: TRBV28
clone size: NA
D gene: TRBD1

CDR3 protein: CASSYRGGQQNIQYF
CDR3 DNA: TGTGCCAGTAGTTACCGGGGGGGCCAGCAAAACATTCAGTACTTC
J gene: TRBJ2-4
V gene: TRBV19
clone size: NA
D gene: TRBD2

CDR3 protein: CASSILTGDMNTEAFF
CDR3 DNA: TGTGCCAGTAGTATCCTGACAGGAGATATGAACACTGAAGCTTTCTTT
J gene: TRBJ1-1
V gene: TRBV19
clone size: few
D gene: NA

CDR3 protein: CASRRIRVGGPDTQYF
CDR3 DNA: TGTGCCAGCAGAAGAATCAGGGTAGGGGGACCAGATACGCAGTATTTT
J gene: TRBJ2-3
V gene: TRBV28
clone size: NA
D gene: NA

CDR3 protein: CASSSGLAAYEQYF
CDR3 DNA: TGCGCCAGCAGCTCAGGACTAGCGGCGTACGAGCAGTACTTC
J gene: TRBJ2-7
V gene: TRBV5-1
clone size: NA
D gene: TRBD2

CDR3 protein: CASSQGGQTLYGYTF
CDR3 DNA: TGCGCCAGCAGCCAGGGGGGACAGACCCTATATGGCTACACCTTC
J gene: TRBJ1-2
V gene: TRBV4-3
clone size: once
D gene: TRBD1

CDR3 protein: CASSYGGRGSYGYTF
CDR3 DNA: TGTGCCAGCAGCTACGGGGGCAGGGGTAGCTATGGCTACACCTTC
J gene: TRBJ1-2
V gene: TRBV6-5
clone size: NA
D gene: NA

CDR3 protein: CASSLGVAEAFF
CDR3 DNA: TGTGCCAGCTCACTCGGGGTCGCTGAAGCTTTCTTT
J gene: TRBJ1-1
V gene: TRBV18
clone size: NA
D gene: NA

CDR3 protein: CASSRETQYF
CDR3 DNA: TGTGCCAGCAGTCGGGAGACCCAGTACTTC
J gene: TRBJ2-5
V gene: TRBV25-1
clone size: NA
D gene: NA

CDR3 protein: CASSRELTSYEQYF
CDR3 DNA: TGCGCCAGCAGCAGGGAGCTGACCTCCTACGAGCAGTACTTC
J gene: TRBJ2-7
V gene: TRBV5-1
clone size: few
D gene: NA